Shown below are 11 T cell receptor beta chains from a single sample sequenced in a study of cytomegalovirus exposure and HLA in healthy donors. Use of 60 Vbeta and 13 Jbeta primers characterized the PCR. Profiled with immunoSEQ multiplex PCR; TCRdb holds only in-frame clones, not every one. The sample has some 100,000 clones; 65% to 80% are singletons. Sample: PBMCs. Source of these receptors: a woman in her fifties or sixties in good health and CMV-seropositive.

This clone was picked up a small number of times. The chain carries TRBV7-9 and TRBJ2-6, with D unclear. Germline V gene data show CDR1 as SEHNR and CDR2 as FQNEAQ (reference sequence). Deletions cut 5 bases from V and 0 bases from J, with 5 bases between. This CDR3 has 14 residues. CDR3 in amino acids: CASSVVSGANVLTF. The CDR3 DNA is TGTGCCAGCAGCGTCGTCTCTGGGGCCAACGTCCTGACTTTC.

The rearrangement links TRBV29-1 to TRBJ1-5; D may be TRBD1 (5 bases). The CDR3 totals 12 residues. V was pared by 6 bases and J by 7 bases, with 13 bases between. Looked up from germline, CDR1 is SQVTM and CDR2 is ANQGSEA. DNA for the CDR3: TGCAGCGTCTCCCAGGGTTCCCAGCCCCAGCATTTT. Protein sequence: CSVSQGSQPQHF. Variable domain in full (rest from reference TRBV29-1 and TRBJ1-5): SAVISQKPSRDICQRGTSLTIQCQVDSQVTMMFWYRQQPGQSLTLIATANQGSEATYESGFVIDKFPISRPNLTFSTLTVSNMSPEDSSIYLCSVSQGSQPQHFGDGTRLSIL.

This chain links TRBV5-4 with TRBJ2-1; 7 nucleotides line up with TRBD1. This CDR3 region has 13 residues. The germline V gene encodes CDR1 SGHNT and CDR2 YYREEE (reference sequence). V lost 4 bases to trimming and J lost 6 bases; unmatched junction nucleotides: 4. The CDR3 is CASSTDRVNEQFF. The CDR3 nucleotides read TGTGCCAGCAGCACCGACAGGGTCAATGAGCAGTTCTTC.

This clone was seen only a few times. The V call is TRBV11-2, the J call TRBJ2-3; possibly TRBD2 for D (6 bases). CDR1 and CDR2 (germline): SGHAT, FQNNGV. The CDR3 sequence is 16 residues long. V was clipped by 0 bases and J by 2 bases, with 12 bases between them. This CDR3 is CASSLDGGTVTDTQYF. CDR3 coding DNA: TGTGCCAGCAGCTTAGATGGGGGGACTGTCACAGATACGCAGTATTTT.

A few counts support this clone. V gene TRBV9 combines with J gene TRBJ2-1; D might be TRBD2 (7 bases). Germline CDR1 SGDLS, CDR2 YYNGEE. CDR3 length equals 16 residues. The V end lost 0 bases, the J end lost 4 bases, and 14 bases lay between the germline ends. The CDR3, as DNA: TGTGCCAGCAGCGTAGATGGGAGGGGGGCTTACAATGAGCAGTTCTTC. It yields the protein CASSVDGRGAYNEQFF.

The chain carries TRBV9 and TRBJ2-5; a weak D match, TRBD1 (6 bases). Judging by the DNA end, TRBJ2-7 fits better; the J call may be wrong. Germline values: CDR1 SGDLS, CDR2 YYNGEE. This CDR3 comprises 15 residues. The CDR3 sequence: CASSVGGLAGYEQYF. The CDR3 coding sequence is TGTGCCAGCAGCGTAGGGGGGCTAGCCGGCTACGAGCAGTACTTC.

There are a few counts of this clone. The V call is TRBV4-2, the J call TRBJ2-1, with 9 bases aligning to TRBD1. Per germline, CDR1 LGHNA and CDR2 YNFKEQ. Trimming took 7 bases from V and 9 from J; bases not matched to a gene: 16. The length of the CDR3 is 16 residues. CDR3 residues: CASTTKSGQGDGEQFF. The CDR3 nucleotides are TGTGCCAGCACTACCAAGTCGGGACAGGGTGATGGTGAGCAGTTCTTC.

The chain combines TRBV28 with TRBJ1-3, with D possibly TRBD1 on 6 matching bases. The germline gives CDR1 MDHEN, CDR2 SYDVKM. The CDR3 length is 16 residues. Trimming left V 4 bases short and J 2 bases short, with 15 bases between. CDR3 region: CASSSYQQGAGNTIYF. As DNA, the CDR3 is TGTGCCAGCAGTTCTTATCAACAGGGCGCTGGAAACACCATATATTTT.

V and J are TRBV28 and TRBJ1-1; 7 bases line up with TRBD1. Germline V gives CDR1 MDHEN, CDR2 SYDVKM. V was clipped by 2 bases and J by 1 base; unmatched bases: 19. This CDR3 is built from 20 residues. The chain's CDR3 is CASSLGSLGRGSFANTEAFF. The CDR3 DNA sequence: TGTGCCAGCAGTTTAGGTAGCCTCGGCAGGGGGAGCTTTGCGAACACTGAAGCTTTCTTT.

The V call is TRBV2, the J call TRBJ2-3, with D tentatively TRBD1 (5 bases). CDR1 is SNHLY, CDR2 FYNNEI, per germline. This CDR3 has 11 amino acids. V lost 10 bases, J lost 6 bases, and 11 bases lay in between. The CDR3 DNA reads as TGTGCCATAGAGTGGGGCGATACGCAGTATTTT. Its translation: CAIEWGDTQYF.

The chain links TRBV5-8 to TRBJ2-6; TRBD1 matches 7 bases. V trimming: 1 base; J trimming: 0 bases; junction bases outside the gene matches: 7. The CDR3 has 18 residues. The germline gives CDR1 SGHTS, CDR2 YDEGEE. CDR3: CASSLRGQRYSGANVLTF. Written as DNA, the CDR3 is TGTGCCAGCAGCTTGAGGGGACAGAGATACTCTGGGGCCAACGTCCTGACTTTC.